What follows describes a single TCR beta chain. Its target is unknown. This specimen belongs to a study of blood T cells in healthy people across ages. Study conclusions and caveats: Strongly correlated with naive T cell percentage was TCR beta diversity. Older individuals had lower TCR beta diversity per million T cells (the decline was roughly linear).

Primed by a sample-barcoded 5' primer and a J-beta primer mix, a second PCR proceeded for about 6 to 11 cycles. MiXCR, run by TCRdb on the 5' RACE reads, gives a single entry per CDR3 protein. The sample shows roughly 800,000 distinct CDR3 sequences, 58% of them seen only once. This receptor was taken from a man younger than 40 in good health. Sequenced material: blood.

The CDR3 DNA follows: TGTGCCAGCAGAAATCGATTTTTGACTAGCGGGAGTGATACGCAGTATTTT. It is translated as CASRNRFLTSGSDTQYF. The V call is TRBV6-1, the J call TRBJ2-3; 12 nucleotides line up with TRBD2. This CDR3 has 17 amino acids. CDR1 and CDR2 (germline): MNHNS, SASEGT. Trimming removed 6 bases from V and 6 bases from J; junction bases left unmatched: 13.